The entry below gives a single T cell receptor beta chain sequence along with its context. The antigen is not known. The ends were cut back, 6 bases at V and 7 bases at J, with 10 bases in the middle. Germline V gives CDR1 MNHNY, CDR2 SVGAGI (reference sequence). CDR3 size: 12 residues. These data are taken from a study of identical twins. Study-wide results and limits: Excess twin sharing in beta out-of-frame sequences was weaker. The models systematically underestimated how much out-of-frame TCR alpha was shared in monozygotic twins.

TCRdb reanalysed the 5' RACE reads using MiXCR and keeps one entry per CDR3 protein. The table records 690,000 or so distinct CDR3 sequences, about 9.4% of them present only once. The same data also contributed to another study, on yellow fever vaccine responses in identical twins.

The specimen was PBMCs. This clonotype originated in a woman under 30 in good health. V usage is TRBV6-6 and J usage is TRBJ1-5; D is uncertain. CDR3 coding DNA: TGTGCCAGCAGACCCAACAGCCAGCCCCAGCATTTT. Amino acid sequence: CASRPNSQPQHF.